Shown below are 27 T cell receptor beta chains from a single sample sequenced in a study of T cells in localized non-small cell lung cancer. Only in-frame clones appear in the TCRdb table, and some are missing; sequencing was by immunoSEQ multiplex PCR. The sample shows about 28,000 clones, around 82% of them seen only once. The sequenced sample was peripheral blood mononuclear cells, obtained before any cancer treatment. The receptors were sampled from a man aged 40 to 75 with stage III lung adenocarcinoma.

The J gene is TRBJ2-2, the V gene TRBV2; 10 bases line up with TRBD2. V dropped 7 bases and J dropped 4; count of bases not matched to a gene: 3. The CDR3 is 14 residues long. CDR1 and CDR2 (germline): SNHLY, FYNNEI. Here the CDR3 reads CASKSSGGTGELFF. The CDR3 DNA reads as TGTGCCAGCAAATCTAGCGGGGGCACCGGGGAGCTGTTTTTT.

The chain carries TRBV10-3 and TRBJ1-5; D is uncertain. Trimming pared 1 base from V and 7 bases from J, leaving 11 bases between. CDR1 is ENHRY, CDR2 SYGVKD, per germline. This CDR3 spans 14 amino acids. CDR3 sequence (DNA): TGTGCCATCAGTGAGTTCTCCGGAGGGCAGCCCCAGCATTTT. This translates into CAISEFSGGQPQHF.

The chain joins TRBV6-6 to TRBJ2-4; D ambiguous. Deletions cut 4 bases from V and 0 bases from J, with 10 bases between. This CDR3 contains 15 residues. The V gene's germline CDR1 is MNHNY and CDR2 SVGAGI (reference sequence). For the CDR3, the DNA is TGTGCCAGCAGTTCCAGTGGGGTAGCCAAAAACATTCAGTACTTC. This sequence encodes CASSSSGVAKNIQYF.

V is TRBV9 and J is TRBJ1-2; D is perhaps TRBD1 (6 bases). Germline V gives CDR1 SGDLS, CDR2 YYNGEE. There are 14 residues in the CDR3. The germline V and J ends were trimmed by 3 bases and 6 bases, with 15 bases remaining between them. CDR3 in DNA: TGTGCCAGCAGCGCCCGGCGGGACACCAATGGCTACACCTTC. It yields the protein CASSARRDTNGYTF.

The rearrangement joins TRBV16 to TRBJ2-1, with unresolved D. V was pared by 2 bases and J by 6 bases, with 2 bases between. The CDR3 extends over 11 amino acids. Germline V lookup: CDR1 KGHSY, CDR2 FQNENV. DNA of the CDR3: TGTGCCAGCAGCCAAAGCAATGAGCAGTTCTTC. Its protein is CASSQSNEQFF.

The J gene is TRBJ1-1, the V gene TRBV7-9; D gene uncertain. Between the trimmed V and J ends, which lost 2 bases and 1 base, there was a span of 5 bases. The CDR3 has 13 amino acids. Germline CDR1 reads SEHNR; CDR2 reads FQNEAQ (reference sequence). CDR3 sequence (DNA): TGTGCCAGCAGCTTATGGCAGAACACTGAAGCTTTCTTT. It encodes CASSLWQNTEAFF.

Only one count was recorded for this clone. The chain uses TRBV13 and TRBJ2-6; 11 bases are a match to TRBD1. From germline, CDR1 is PRHDT and CDR2 FYEKMQ (reference sequence). V shed 6 bases and J 12 bases; nucleotides not matched to a gene: 7. This CDR3 has 14 residues. The CDR3 loop reads CASSDLGTGGVLTF. DNA for the CDR3: TGTGCCAGCAGTGACTTGGGGACAGGGGGCGTCCTGACTTTC.

The chain uses TRBV13 and TRBJ1-2, with a weak D call TRBD1 (5 bases). The CDR3 extends over 17 amino acids. The V end lost 5 bases, the J end lost 2 bases, and 21 bases lay between the germline ends. Germline CDR1 and CDR2: PRHDT and FYEKMQ (reference sequence). As DNA, the CDR3 is TGTGCCAGCAGCCTGTGGGGGGGGACGGCAAGCAACTATGGCTACACCTTC. This codes for CASSLWGGTASNYGYTF.

This chain's CDR3 is CASRLDRRGYTF. CDR3 nucleotides: TGTGCCAGCAGACTTGACAGGCGCGGCTACACCTTC. V gene TRBV5-4 combines with J gene TRBJ1-2; tentatively, D is TRBD1 (6 bases). Germline assignment: CDR1 SGHNT and CDR2 YYREEE (reference sequence). This CDR3 region has 12 residues. V was shortened by 5 bases and J by 8 bases, with 13 bases between the two germline ends. Full variable domain (missing parts from reference TRBV5-4 and TRBJ1-2): ETGVTQSPTHLIKTRGQQVTLRCSSQSGHNTVSWYQQALGQGPQFIFQYYREEENGRGNFPPRFSGLQFPNYSSELNVNALELDDSALYLCASRLDRRGYTFGSGTRLTVV.

CDR3: CASSLGWRETQYF. Here the CDR3 DNA reads TGTGCCAGCAGTTTGGGTTGGCGGGAGACCCAGTACTTC. The rearrangement uses TRBV28 and TRBJ2-5; D is ambiguous. This CDR3 spans 13 amino acids. Germline lookup yields CDR1 MDHEN and CDR2 SYDVKM. V gave up 3 bases and J gave up 5 bases, with 10 bases separating them.

The CDR3 region has the DNA TGTGCCAGCAGTGTAACAGGGCCCTTTGAAGCTTTCTTT. Protein product: CASSVTGPFEAFF. The gene calls are TRBV28 and TRBJ1-1, with a weak D call TRBD1 (6 bases). In germline, CDR1 is MDHEN, CDR2 SYDVKM. This CDR3 spans 13 amino acids. The V gene lost 5 bases and the J gene lost 7 bases, with 14 bases spanning the gap.

The chain employs TRBV6-1 and TRBJ1-6; D may be TRBD1 (6 bases). The V gene lost 6 bases and the J gene lost 8 bases, with 14 bases spanning the gap. The CDR3 contains 14 residues. Germline V CDR1 and CDR2: MNHNS, SASEGT. This CDR3 reads CASREQGRDSPLHF. CDR3 nucleotides: TGTGCCAGCAGGGAACAGGGAAGGGATTCACCCCTCCACTTT.

The CDR3 coding sequence is TGTGCCAGCCGAGGGCCCCCAGCGACCTACAATGAGCAGTTCTTC. It is translated as CASRGPPATYNEQFF. This rearrangement joins TRBV21-1 to TRBJ2-1; whether TRBD2, the table's D call, matches the DNA was not checked. TRBV21-1 corresponds to a pseudogene. CDR3 length: 15 amino acids.

J is TRBJ1-2 and V is TRBV2; D uncertain. The germline V and J ends were trimmed by 2 bases and 4 bases, with 11 bases remaining between them. In germline, CDR1 is SNHLY, CDR2 FYNNEI. The CDR3 loop spans 14 amino acids. The CDR3 loop reads CASSEFLGSYGYTF. The CDR3 bases are TGTGCCAGCAGTGAATTTTTGGGGTCCTATGGCTACACCTTC.

The chain recombines TRBV6-5 with TRBJ1-1, with 7 bases fitting TRBD1. The V segment lost 7 bases and the J segment 4 bases; nucleotides outside the gene matches: 9. Germline V gives CDR1 MNHEY, CDR2 SVGAGI. The CDR3 spans 14 residues. CDR3 sequence: CASTNRGVGTEAFF. The CDR3 nucleotides read TGTGCCAGCACCAACAGGGGCGTGGGCACTGAAGCTTTCTTT.

The chain combines TRBV4-2 with TRBJ2-2; 8 bases map to TRBD2. The ends lost 1 base at V and 5 bases at J; junction bases unmatched: 6. The CDR3 runs to 16 residues. CDR1 and CDR2 (germline): LGHNA, YNFKEQ. CDR3 sequence: CASSQGPSGSTGELFF. DNA for the CDR3: TGTGCCAGCAGCCAAGGGCCTAGCGGGTCGACCGGGGAGCTGTTTTTT.

The V and J genes are TRBV25-1 and TRBJ2-2; TRBD2 might be the D (6 bases). The CDR3 sequence is 14 residues long. V lost 6 bases, J lost 0 bases, and 8 bases lay in between. The germline gives CDR1 MGHDK, CDR2 SYGVNS. CDR3: CASSGTPNTGELFF. CDR3 DNA sequence: TGTGCCAGCAGCGGGACTCCGAACACCGGGGAGCTGTTTTTT.

V is TRBV6-1 and J is TRBJ2-6; the D is unclear. The CDR3 sequence is 13 residues long. The V gene lost 6 bases and the J gene lost 7 bases, with 10 bases spanning the gap. The germline gives CDR1 MNHNS, CDR2 SASEGT. The CDR3, as DNA: TGTGCCAGCAGATACCCCGTCGCCAACGTCCTGACTTTC. It translates to CASRYPVANVLTF.

The chain has TRBV6-5 and TRBJ1-5; 7 bases agree with TRBD1. CDR1 is MNHEY and CDR2 is SVGAGI in the germline V gene. The CDR3 length is 15 residues. Trimming removed 0 bases from V and 7 bases from J; junction bases left unmatched: 6. In DNA, the CDR3 is TGTGCCAGCAGTTACTCGTACACAGGGGAACAGCCCCAGCATTTT. This gives the protein CASSYSYTGEQPQHF.

This clone came up a few times. The chain carries TRBV6-6 and TRBJ1-3; D not certain. Trimming shortened V by 8 bases and J by 0 bases, and 11 bases separated the two germline ends. Per germline, CDR1 MNHNY and CDR2 SVGAGI (reference sequence). The CDR3 loop spans 14 amino acids. The CDR3 nucleotides read TGTGCCAGCGTTCCAGGTTACTCTGGAAACACCATATATTTT. Translation gives CASVPGYSGNTIYF.

The chain employs TRBV28 and TRBJ1-1; a possible D gene is TRBD1 (5 bases). V was cut by 3 bases and J by 6 bases, with 14 bases left in between. This CDR3 contains 14 residues. The germline V gene has CDR1 MDHEN and CDR2 SYDVKM. This CDR3 is CASSFTTGRSEAFF. The CDR3 DNA reads as TGTGCCAGCAGTTTTACTACGGGACGGTCTGAAGCTTTCTTT.

The chain has TRBV5-1 and TRBJ1-1; 7 positions match TRBD1. Germline V gene data show CDR1 as SGHRS and CDR2 as YFSETQ. V shed 4 bases, J shed 8 bases, and the junction held 5 bases outside the gene matches. The CDR3 spans 12 residues. Written as DNA, the CDR3 is TGCGCCAGCAGCATGCAAGGGGGCGAAGCTTTCTTT. It codes for CASSMQGGEAFF.

This chain joins TRBV2 and TRBJ2-7; the D gene could be TRBD1 or TRBD2 (5 bases each). Germline V gene sequence: CDR1 SNHLY, CDR2 FYNNEI. The CDR3 loop spans 14 amino acids. The germline V and J ends were trimmed by 3 bases and 3 bases, with 12 bases remaining between them. CDR3 nucleotide sequence: TGTGCCAGCAGTGACAGACAGCGGATCTACGAGCAGTACTTC. Its translation: CASSDRQRIYEQYF. The full variable domain, completed using reference TRBV2 and TRBJ2-7, is EPEVTQTPSHQVTQMGQEVILRCVPISNHLYFYWYRQILGQKVEFLVSFYNNEISEKSEIFDDQFSVERPDGSNFTLKIRSTKLEDSAMYFCASSDRQRIYEQYFGPGTRLTVT.

The rearrangement joins TRBV7-9 to TRBJ2-3; a possible D gene is TRBD2 (5 bases). The germline V gene has CDR1 SEHNR and CDR2 FQNEAQ (reference sequence). Trimming stripped 3 bases from V and 3 bases from J, with 19 bases between. This CDR3 has 17 amino acids. CDR3 sequence: CASSFNERRRATDTQYF. In nucleotides, the CDR3 is TGTGCCAGCAGCTTTAACGAGCGGCGACGGGCAACAGATACGCAGTATTTT.

This clone appeared a single time. The V and J genes are TRBV19 and TRBJ1-6; TRBD1 matches at 7 bases. This CDR3 comprises 14 residues. The germline CDR1 and CDR2 sequences are LNHDA and SQIVND (reference sequence). V trimming: 7 bases; J trimming: 9 bases; junction bases outside the gene matches: 9. The CDR3 sequence: CASNARTGSSPLHF. The CDR3, as DNA: TGTGCCAGTAATGCTCGGACAGGCAGTTCACCCCTCCACTTT.

CDR3 bases: TGCGCCAGCAGCGAACAGGGGTGGGACACCGGGGAGCTGTTTTTT. Translating it yields CASSEQGWDTGELFF. This rearrangement joins TRBV5-1 to TRBJ2-2; TRBD1 agrees at 7 bases. V trimming: 4 bases; J trimming: 3 bases; junction bases outside the gene matches: 6. The CDR3 spans 15 residues. Germline CDR1 is SGHRS and CDR2 is YFSETQ.

This rearrangement joins TRBV7-9 to TRBJ2-7; 8 bases match TRBD1. The CDR3 length is 14 residues. Germline CDR1 and CDR2: SEHNR and FQNEAQ (reference sequence). V gave up 3 bases and J gave up 5 bases; unmatched junction bases: 6. DNA of the CDR3: TGTGCCAGCAGCTTGGCAGGGGGCTGGAACGAGCAGTACTTC. It specifies CASSLAGGWNEQYF.